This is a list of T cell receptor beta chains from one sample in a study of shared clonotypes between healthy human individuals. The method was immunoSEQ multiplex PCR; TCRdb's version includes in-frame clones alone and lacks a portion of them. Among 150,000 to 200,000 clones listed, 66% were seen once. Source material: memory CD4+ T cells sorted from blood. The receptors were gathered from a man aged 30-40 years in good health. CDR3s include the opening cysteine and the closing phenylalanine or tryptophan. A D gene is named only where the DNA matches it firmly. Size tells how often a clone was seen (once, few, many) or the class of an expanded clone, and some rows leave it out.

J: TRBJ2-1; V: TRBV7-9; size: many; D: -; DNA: TGTGCCAGCAGCGACCTTGGGGTCTCCTACAATGAGCAGTTCTTC; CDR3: CASSDLGVSYNEQFF
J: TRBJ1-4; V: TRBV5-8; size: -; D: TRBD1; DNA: TGTGCCAGCAGCTCCGGGACAGGGTTTAATGAAAAACTGTTTTTT; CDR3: CASSSGTGFNEKLFF
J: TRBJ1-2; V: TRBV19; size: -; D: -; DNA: TGTGCCAGTAGTACAAACAGGGTTGGCTACACCTTC; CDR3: CASSTNRVGYTF
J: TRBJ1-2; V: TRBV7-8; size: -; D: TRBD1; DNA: TGTGCCAGCAGCTCCTCAGGGACAGGGGGCGCTGACAACTATGGCTACACCTTC; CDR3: CASSSSGTGGADNYGYTF
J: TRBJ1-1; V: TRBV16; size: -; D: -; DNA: TGTGCCAGCAGCCAAGAGGGTGGTTACACTGAAGCTTTCTTT; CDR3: CASSQEGGYTEAFF
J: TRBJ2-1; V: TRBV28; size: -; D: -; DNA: TGTGCCACCGCCTTAAGGGGTTCACCCTACAATGAGCAGTTCTTC; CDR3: CATALRGSPYNEQFF
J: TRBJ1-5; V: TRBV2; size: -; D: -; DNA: TGTGCCAGCAGTGTCAGGGCGGGGGGGCAGCCCCAGCATTTT; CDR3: CASSVRAGGQPQHF
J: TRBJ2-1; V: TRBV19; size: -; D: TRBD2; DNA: TGTGCCAGTAGTACACTAGCGGGACCCTCCTACAATGAGCAGTTCTTC; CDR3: CASSTLAGPSYNEQFF
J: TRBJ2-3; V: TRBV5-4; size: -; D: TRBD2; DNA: TGTGCCAGCAGCAAGGGACTAGCGGGAGGGGCGACAGATACGCAGTATTTT; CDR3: CASSKGLAGGATDTQYF
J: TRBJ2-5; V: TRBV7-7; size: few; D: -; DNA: TGTGCCAGCAGCTTAGGGCGACAAGAGACCCAGTACTTC; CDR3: CASSLGRQETQYF
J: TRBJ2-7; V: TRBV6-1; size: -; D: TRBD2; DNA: TGTGCCAGCAGTAAAGCTACTAGCGGGAGATCATCTTACGCCTACGAGCAGTACTTC; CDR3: CASSKATSGRSSYAYEQYF
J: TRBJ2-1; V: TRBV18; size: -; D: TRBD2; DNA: TGTGCCAGCTCAATTGGTGCGGGAGCGTTCGGTGAGCAGTTCTTC; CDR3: CASSIGAGAFGEQFF
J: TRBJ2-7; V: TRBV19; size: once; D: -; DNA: TGTGCCAGTAGTAAAAGACAGGATCTACTCGGAGAGCAGTACTTC; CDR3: CASSKRQDLLGEQYF
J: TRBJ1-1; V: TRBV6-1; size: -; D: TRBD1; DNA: TGTGCCAGCATCATGACAGGGATGAACACTGAAGCTTTCTTT; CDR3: CASIMTGMNTEAFF
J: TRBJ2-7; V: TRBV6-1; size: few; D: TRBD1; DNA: TGTGCCAGCAGTGTCGGGACAGGGCGGTTCTTC; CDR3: CASSVGTGRFF
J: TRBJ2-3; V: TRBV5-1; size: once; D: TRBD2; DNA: TGCGCCAGCAGCTTGGGCAGGACTAGCGGGAGACACACAGATACGCAGTATTTT; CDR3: CASSLGRTSGRHTDTQYF
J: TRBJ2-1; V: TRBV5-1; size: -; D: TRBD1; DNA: TGCGCCAGCAGCTTGACAGGGGGGTCCTACAATGAGCAGTTCTTC; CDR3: CASSLTGGSYNEQFF
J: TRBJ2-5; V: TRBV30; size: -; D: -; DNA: TGTGCCTGGAGTGGGAGTGAGACCCAGTACTTC; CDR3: CAWSGSETQYF
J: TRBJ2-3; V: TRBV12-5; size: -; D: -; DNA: TGTGCTAGTGGTACGGGGGACAGCCCCACAGATACGCAGTATTTT; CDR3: CASGTGDSPTDTQYF
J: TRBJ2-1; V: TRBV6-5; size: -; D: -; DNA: TGTGCCAGCAGAACAAGGTCGGGTATTTTAAATGAGCAGTTCTTC; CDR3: CASRTRSGILNEQFF
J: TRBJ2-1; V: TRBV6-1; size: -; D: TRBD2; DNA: TGTGCCAGCAGTGAAATGTGGTCTAGCGGATACAATGAGCAGTTCTTC; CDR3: CASSEMWSSGYNEQFF
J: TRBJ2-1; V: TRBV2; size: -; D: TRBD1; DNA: TGTGCCAGCGGGGACAGGGTCAGCTACAATGAGCAGTTCTTC; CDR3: CASGDRVSYNEQFF